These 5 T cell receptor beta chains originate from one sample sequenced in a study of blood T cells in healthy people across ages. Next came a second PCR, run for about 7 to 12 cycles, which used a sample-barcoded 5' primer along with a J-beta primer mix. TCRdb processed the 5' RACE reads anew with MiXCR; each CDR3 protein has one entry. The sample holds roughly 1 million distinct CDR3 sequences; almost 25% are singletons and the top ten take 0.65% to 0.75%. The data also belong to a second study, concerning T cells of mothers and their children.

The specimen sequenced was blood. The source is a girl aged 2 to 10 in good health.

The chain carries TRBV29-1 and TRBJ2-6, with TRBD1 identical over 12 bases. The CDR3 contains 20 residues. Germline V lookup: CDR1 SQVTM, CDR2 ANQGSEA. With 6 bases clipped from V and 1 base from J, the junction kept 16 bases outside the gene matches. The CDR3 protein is CSVGDRGQGRPWSGANVLTF. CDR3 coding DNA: TGCAGCGTCGGGGACAGGGGGCAGGGTAGACCATGGTCTGGGGCCAACGTCCTGACTTTC.

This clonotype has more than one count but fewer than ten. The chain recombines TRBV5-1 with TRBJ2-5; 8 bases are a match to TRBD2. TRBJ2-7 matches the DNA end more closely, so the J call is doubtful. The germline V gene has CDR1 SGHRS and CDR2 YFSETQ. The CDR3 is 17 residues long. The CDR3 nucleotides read TGCGCCAGCAGCTTGGAAATTAGCGGGAAGGTAAGCTACGAGCAGTACTTC. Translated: CASSLEISGKVSYEQYF.

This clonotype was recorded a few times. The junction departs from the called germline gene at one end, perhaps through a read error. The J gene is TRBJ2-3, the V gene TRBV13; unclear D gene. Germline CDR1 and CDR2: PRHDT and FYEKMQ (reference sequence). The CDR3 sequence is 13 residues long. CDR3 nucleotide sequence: TGTGCCCGCAGCTCCCGGGCCAAAAATACGCAGTATTTT. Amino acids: CARSSRAKNTQYF.

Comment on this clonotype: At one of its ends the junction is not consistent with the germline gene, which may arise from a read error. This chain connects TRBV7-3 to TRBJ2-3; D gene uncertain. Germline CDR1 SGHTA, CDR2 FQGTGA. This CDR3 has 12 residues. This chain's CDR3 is CASSPSKEAKGF. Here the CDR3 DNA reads TGTGCCAGCAGCCCAAGCAAAGAAGCTAAGGGATTT.

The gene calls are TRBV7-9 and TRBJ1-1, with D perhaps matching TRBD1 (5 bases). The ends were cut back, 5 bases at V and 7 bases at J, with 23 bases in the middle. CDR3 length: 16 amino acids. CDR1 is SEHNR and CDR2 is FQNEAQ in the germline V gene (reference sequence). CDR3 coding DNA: TGTGCCAGCAGCCCCGCACCCGAGGGGTCAGTGGGTGAAGCTTTCTTT. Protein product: CASSPAPEGSVGEAFF. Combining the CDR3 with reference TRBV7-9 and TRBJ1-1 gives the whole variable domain DTGVSQNPRHKITKRGQNVTFRCDPISEHNRLYWYRQTLGQGPEFLTYFQNEAQLEKSRLLSDRFSAERPKGSFSTLEIQRTEQGDSAMYLCASSPAPEGSVGEAFFGQGTRLTVV.